A selection of T cell receptor beta chains follows, all from one sample in a study of blood T cell repertoires in COVID-19. Clones were sequenced by immunoSEQ multiplex PCR, and TCRdb holds only the in-frame ones, with some missing. The table has about 210,000 clones, 88% seen once. The sample comprised peripheral blood. The receptor source for this set is a man aged 70-80 years with acute or convalescent COVID-19. The CDR3 runs from the conserved cysteine through the conserved F or W. A D gene is named only where the DNA matches it firmly. A clone size is listed for some rows: how often the clone was seen (once, few, many), or a class if it is expanded.

D gene | clone size | J gene | V gene | CDR3 protein | CDR3 DNA
NA | NA | TRBJ2-5 | TRBV7-9 | CASSLLGGGGRYGETQYF | TGTGCCAGCAGCTTACTCGGAGGGGGCGGAAGGTATGGAGAGACCCAGTACTTC
NA | NA | TRBJ1-1 | TRBV9 | CASSVYPGNTEAFF | TGTGCCAGCAGCGTATACCCAGGGAACACTGAAGCTTTCTTT
NA | NA | TRBJ2-7 | TRBV19 | CASSMQPGYEQYF | TGTGCCAGTAGTATGCAACCGGGCTACGAGCAGTACTTC
TRBD1 | NA | TRBJ1-1 | TRBV7-2 | CASSLARGQTKMNTEAFF | TGTGCCAGCAGCTTAGCGCGGGGACAGACCAAAATGAACACTGAAGCTTTCTTT
NA | NA | TRBJ2-1 | TRBV7-9 | CASSSQGISEQFF | TGTGCCAGCAGCTCACAGGGTATAAGTGAGCAGTTCTTC
NA | NA | TRBJ1-4 | TRBV28 | CASSPGGANSNEKLFF | TGTGCCAGCAGCCCCGGGGGGGCGAATTCTAATGAAAAACTGTTTTTT
TRBD1 | NA | TRBJ2-7 | TRBV30 | CAGADRGSEQYF | TGTGCCGGAGCGGACAGGGGATCCGAGCAGTACTTC
NA | NA | TRBJ2-2 | TRBV6-5 | CASSGQTTGELFF | TGTGCCAGCAGCGGACAGACGACCGGGGAGCTGTTTTTT
NA | NA | TRBJ2-6 | TRBV12-1 | CASSPGRQGKGSGANVLTF | TGTGCCAGCAGCCCGGGGAGGCAGGGTAAGGGATCTGGGGCCAACGTCCTGACTTTC
TRBD1 | NA | TRBJ2-7 | TRBV19 | CASSISVGTGFSYEQYF | TGTGCCAGTAGTATATCCGTCGGGACAGGGTTCTCCTACGAGCAGTACTTC
TRBD1 | NA | TRBJ1-1 | TRBV18 | CASSLSGQGNTEAFF | TGTGCCAGCTCACTATCGGGACAGGGGAACACTGAAGCTTTCTTT
NA | NA | TRBJ2-1 | TRBV5-6 | CASSLGLGVSYNEQFF | TGTGCCAGCAGCTTGGGGTTAGGAGTATCCTACAATGAGCAGTTCTTC
TRBD1 | NA | TRBJ2-1 | TRBV6-2/TRBV6-3 | CASSTMGQGPDNEQFF | TGTGCCAGCAGTACGATGGGACAGGGGCCCGACAATGAGCAGTTCTTC
NA | NA | TRBJ1-5 | TRBV28 | CASRTPRGDQPQHF | TGTGCCAGCCGGACCCCCCGGGGGGATCAGCCCCAGCATTTT
NA | NA | TRBJ1-2 | TRBV9 | CASSAGQLGLGYTF | TGTGCCAGCAGCGCCGGACAGCTTGGATTAGGCTACACCTTC
NA | NA | TRBJ2-5 | TRBV23-1 | CASTLVPGTSNAPRIGTQYF | TGCGCCAGCACCTTAGTCCCCGGGACTTCAAACGCTCCTAGGATAGGGACCCAGTACTTC
NA | once | TRBJ1-4 | TRBV20-1 | CSAMRDQKLFF | TGCAGTGCTATGAGGGATCAAAAACTGTTTTTT
NA | NA | TRBJ1-1 | TRBV2 | CASRPTGKAGRNTEAFF | TGTGCCAGCAGGCCCACAGGGAAAGCGGGACGTAACACTGAAGCTTTCTTT
NA | NA | TRBJ1-2 | TRBV19 | CASSGQAFGYTF | TGTGCCAGTAGTGGGCAGGCCTTCGGCTACACCTTC
TRBD1 | NA | TRBJ2-1 | TRBV6-2/TRBV6-3 | CASSSTGANYNEQFF | TGTGCCAGCAGTTCGACAGGGGCTAACTACAATGAGCAGTTCTTC
NA | NA | TRBJ1-5 | TRBV6-5 | CASISSHSNQPQHF | TGTGCCAGCATTAGCAGCCATAGCAATCAGCCCCAGCATTTT
NA | NA | TRBJ2-7 | TRBV5-1 | CASNEGEGSYEQYF | TGCGCCAGCAACGAGGGGGAGGGCTCCTACGAGCAGTACTTC
TRBD1 | NA | TRBJ1-5 | TRBV18 | CASSTGTGNQPQHF | TGTGCCAGCTCAACTGGGACAGGCAATCAGCCCCAGCATTTT
NA | NA | TRBJ1-3 | TRBV7-9 | CASSLLTGLIDTIYF | TGTGCCAGCAGCTTATTGACAGGCCTAATAGACACCATATATTTT
TRBD2 | once | TRBJ2-3 | TRBV19 | CASSIGGGASTDTQYF | TGTGCCAGTAGTATCGGGGGGGGTGCTAGCACAGATACGCAGTATTTT
NA | NA | TRBJ1-5 | TRBV5-1 | CASSREPTASGPQHF | TGCGCCAGCAGTCGCGAGCCGACGGCGTCGGGGCCCCAGCATTTT
TRBD2 | NA | TRBJ2-3 | TRBV5-6 | CASSLDGRAPDTQYF | TGTGCCAGCAGCTTGGACGGGAGGGCCCCAGATACGCAGTATTTT
TRBD1 | NA | TRBJ1-1 | TRBV7-3 | CASSRAGTGSGTEAFF | TGTGCCAGCAGCCGTGCCGGGACAGGGTCTGGTACTGAAGCTTTCTTT
NA | NA | TRBJ1-5 | TRBV6-5 | CASSYSQSNQPQHF | TGTGCCAGCAGTTACTCCCAGAGCAATCAGCCCCAGCATTTT
TRBD1 | NA | TRBJ1-2 | TRBV9 | CASSVGTGDYGYTF | TGTGCCAGCAGCGTAGGGACAGGGGACTATGGCTACACCTTC
TRBD2 | NA | TRBJ2-2 | TRBV27 | CASSRRLAGGSGELFF | TGTGCCAGCAGTCGGAGACTAGCGGGAGGGAGTGGGGAGCTGTTTTTT
NA | NA | TRBJ1-1 | TRBV19 | CASKQGEFDTEAFF | TGTGCCAGTAAACAGGGTGAGTTTGACACTGAAGCTTTCTTT
NA | few | TRBJ1-1 | TRBV5-5 | CASSWATEAFF | TGTGCCAGCAGCTGGGCCACTGAAGCTTTCTTT
TRBD1 | NA | TRBJ1-2 | TRBV9 | CASSSIPGTVGYGYTF | TGTGCCAGCAGCTCTATCCCCGGGACAGTCGGCTATGGCTACACCTTC
NA | NA | TRBJ2-7 | TRBV7-2 | CASSFGSSSVEQYF | TGTGCCAGCAGCTTCGGCTCTTCTAGTGTAGAGCAGTACTTC
TRBD2 | NA | TRBJ2-3 | TRBV19 | CASSTGTSGTSTDTQYF | TGTGCCAGTAGTACCGGGACTAGCGGGACTAGCACAGATACGCAGTATTTT
NA | NA | TRBJ2-3 | TRBV2 | CASRVLSDTQYF | TGTGCCAGCCGTGTGTTATCAGATACGCAGTATTTT
TRBD1 | once | TRBJ1-5 | TRBV7-8 | CASSLGDSFNQPQHF | TGTGCCAGCAGCTTAGGGGACAGCTTCAATCAGCCCCAGCATTTT
TRBD1 | NA | TRBJ1-5 | TRBV5-6 | CASSTGTGHQPQHF | TGTGCCAGCAGCACCGGGACAGGGCATCAGCCCCAGCATTTT
NA | NA | TRBJ1-1 | TRBV10-3 | CAISESGHARRDTEAFF | TGTGCCATCAGTGAGTCGGGACACGCTCGGCGGGACACTGAAGCTTTCTTT
NA | NA | TRBJ1-1 | TRBV7-2 | CASSQRGSRVTEAFF | TGTGCCAGCAGCCAAAGGGGATCAAGGGTCACTGAAGCTTTCTTT
TRBD1 | NA | TRBJ1-6 | TRBV6-6 | CASRTQGGPLHF | TGTGCCAGCAGGACTCAGGGGGGCCCCCTCCACTTT
TRBD2 | NA | TRBJ2-7 | TRBV23-1 | CASSLGTSGRAYEQYF | TGCGCCAGCAGTCTGGGGACTAGCGGGAGGGCCTACGAGCAGTACTTC
NA | NA | TRBJ2-7 | TRBV6-1 | CASREGESSYEQYF | TGTGCCAGCAGGGAAGGGGAGAGCTCCTACGAGCAGTACTTC
NA | NA | TRBJ2-7 | TRBV18 | CASSGSRGNEQYF | TGTGCCAGCTCCGGGAGCCGCGGTAACGAGCAGTACTTC
TRBD2 | NA | TRBJ2-7 | TRBV7-2 | CASSPRLARPPYEQYF | TGTGCCAGCAGCCCGCGACTAGCTAGACCCCCCTACGAGCAGTACTTC
TRBD1 | NA | TRBJ1-5 | TRBV24-1 | CATSAATGTGNQPQHF | TGTGCCACCAGTGCCGCGACCGGGACAGGCAATCAGCCCCAGCATTTT
NA | NA | TRBJ2-1 | TRBV3-1/TRBV3-2 | CASSHKYNEQFF | TGTGCCAGCAGCCATAAATACAATGAGCAGTTCTTC
TRBD1 | NA | TRBJ1-1 | TRBV6-6 | CASSSQGAWDEAFF | TGTGCCAGCAGTTCTCAGGGGGCATGGGATGAAGCTTTCTTT
NA | once | TRBJ2-3 | TRBV7-3 | CASSSKVSGLTDTQYF | TGTGCCAGCAGCTCTAAAGTTAGCGGCCTCACAGATACGCAGTATTTT
NA | NA | TRBJ2-2 | TRBV21-1 | CASSKEVGSPNTGELFF | TGTGCCAGCAGCAAAGAGGTGGGCAGCCCGAACACCGGGGAGCTGTTTTTT
NA | NA | TRBJ2-7 | TRBV30 | CAGGQFFYEQYF | TGTGCCGGTGGACAGTTCTTCTACGAGCAGTACTTC
TRBD1 | NA | TRBJ1-1 | TRBV7-9 | CASSAGTGGLNTEAFF | TGTGCCAGCAGCGCCGGGACAGGGGGCTTGAACACTGAAGCTTTCTTT